The 4 T cell receptor beta chains presented below share a single source sample, sequenced in a study of CDR3 diversity in severe acne (dated by TCRdb to between 2019 and 2020). Library method: PCR. TCRdb names Illumina HiSeq 2000 as the instrument used. In-frame beta chains were kept once TCRdb had trimmed the public reads at Q25 with fastp and called clones with MiXCR. Every entry covers one CDR3 protein and lists the most common genes and DNA from its rows. The sample table records around 94,000 distinct CDR3 sequences; roughly 51% of these occur just once. The ten largest account for around 12% of the sample. Sequencing input: blood. The receptors come from a male donor with acne.

In this sample, this clonotype turned up many times. The rearrangement uses TRBV7-9 and TRBJ2-3, with 7 bases lining up with TRBD2. The CDR3 loop spans 17 amino acids. V lost 5 bases and J lost 0; bases outside the gene matches: 11. Germline V CDR1 and CDR2: SEHNR, FQNEAQ (reference sequence). CDR3 nucleotide sequence: TGTGCCAGCAGCCCGTACGGACTAGGGTCTAGCACAGATACGCAGTATTTT. It yields the protein CASSPYGLGSSTDTQYF.

The rearrangement links TRBV10-1 to TRBJ1-2; the D is unclear. The CDR3 has 15 amino acids. Per the germline V gene, CDR1 is WNHNN and CDR2 is SYGVQD (reference sequence). V was cut by 4 bases and J by 1 base, with 13 bases left in between. The CDR3 DNA is TGCGCCAGCAGTGTAGGAGCCGGGGTTAACTATGGCTACACCTTC. Its translation: CASSVGAGVNYGYTF.

This clonotype has ten or more counts. The genes are TRBV6-5 and TRBJ1-6; TRBD1 matches at 8 bases. This CDR3 has 14 residues. Germline V gene sequence: CDR1 MNHEY, CDR2 SVGAGI. V was clipped by 4 bases and J by 9 bases; unmatched bases: 5. Here the CDR3 reads CASSWTGSSSPLHF. CDR3 DNA sequence: TGTGCCAGCAGTTGGACAGGGTCTAGTTCACCCCTCCACTTT.

The rearrangement uses TRBV24-1 and TRBJ2-3; D not resolved. Between the trimmed V and J ends, which lost 7 bases and 2 bases, there was a span of 3 bases. The CDR3 has 11 amino acids. Germline V gene lookup returns CDR1 KGHDR and CDR2 SFDVKD. The CDR3 nucleotides read TGTGCCACCAGCGACACAGATACGCAGTATTTT. Protein sequence: CATSDTDTQYF.